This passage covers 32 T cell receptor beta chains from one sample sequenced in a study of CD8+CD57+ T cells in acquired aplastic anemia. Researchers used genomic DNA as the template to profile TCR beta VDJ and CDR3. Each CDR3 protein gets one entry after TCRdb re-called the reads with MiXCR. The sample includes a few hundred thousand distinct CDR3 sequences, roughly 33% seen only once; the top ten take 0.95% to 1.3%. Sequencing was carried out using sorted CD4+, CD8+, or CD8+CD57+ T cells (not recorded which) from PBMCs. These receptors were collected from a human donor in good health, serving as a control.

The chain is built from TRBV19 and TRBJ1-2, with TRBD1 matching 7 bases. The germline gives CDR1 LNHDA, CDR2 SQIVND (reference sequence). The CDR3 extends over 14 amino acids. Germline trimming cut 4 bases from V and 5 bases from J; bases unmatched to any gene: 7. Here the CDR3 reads CASSTLGTAYGYTF. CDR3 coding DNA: TGTGCCAGTAGTACCCTCGGGACAGCTTATGGCTACACCTTC.

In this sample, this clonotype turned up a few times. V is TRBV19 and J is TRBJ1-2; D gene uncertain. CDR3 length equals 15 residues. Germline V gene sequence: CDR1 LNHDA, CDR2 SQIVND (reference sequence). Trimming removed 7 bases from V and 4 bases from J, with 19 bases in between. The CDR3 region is CASMDMGVAFYGYTF. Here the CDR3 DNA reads TGTGCCAGTATGGATATGGGCGTCGCCTTCTATGGCTACACCTTC.

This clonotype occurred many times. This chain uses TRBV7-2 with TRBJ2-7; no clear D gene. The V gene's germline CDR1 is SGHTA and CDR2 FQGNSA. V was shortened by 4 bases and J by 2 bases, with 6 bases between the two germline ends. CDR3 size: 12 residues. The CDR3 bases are TGTGCCAGCAGCTCGACGACCTACGAGCAGTACTTC. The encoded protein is CASSSTTYEQYF.

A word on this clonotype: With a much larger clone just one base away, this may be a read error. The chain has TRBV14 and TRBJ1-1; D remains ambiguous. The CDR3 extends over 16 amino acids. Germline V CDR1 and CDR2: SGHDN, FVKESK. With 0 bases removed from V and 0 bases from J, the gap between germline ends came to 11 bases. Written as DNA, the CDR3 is TGTGCCAGCAGCCAAGATGCCAGGACGCTGAACACTGAAGCTTTCTTT. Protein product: CASSQDARTLNTEAFF.

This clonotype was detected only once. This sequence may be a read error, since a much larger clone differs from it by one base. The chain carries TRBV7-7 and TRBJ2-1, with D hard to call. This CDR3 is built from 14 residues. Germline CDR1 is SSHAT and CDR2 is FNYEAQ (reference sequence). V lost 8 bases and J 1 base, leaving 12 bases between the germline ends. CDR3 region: CASGPSSSYNEQFF. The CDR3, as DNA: TGTGCCAGCGGCCCGTCAAGTTCCTACAATGAGCAGTTCTTC.

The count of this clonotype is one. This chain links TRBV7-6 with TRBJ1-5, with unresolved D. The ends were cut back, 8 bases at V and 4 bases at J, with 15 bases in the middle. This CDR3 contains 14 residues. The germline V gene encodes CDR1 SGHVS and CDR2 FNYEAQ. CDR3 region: CASSPAGDNQPQHF. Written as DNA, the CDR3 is TGTGCCAGCTCACCCGCGGGAGATAATCAGCCCCAGCATTTT.

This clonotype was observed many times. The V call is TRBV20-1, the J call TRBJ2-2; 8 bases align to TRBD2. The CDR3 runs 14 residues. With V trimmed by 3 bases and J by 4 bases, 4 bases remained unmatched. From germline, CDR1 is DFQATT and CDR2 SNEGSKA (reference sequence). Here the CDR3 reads CSASAGGPTGELFF. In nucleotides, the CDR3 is TGCAGTGCTAGTGCGGGAGGCCCCACCGGGGAGCTGTTTTTT.

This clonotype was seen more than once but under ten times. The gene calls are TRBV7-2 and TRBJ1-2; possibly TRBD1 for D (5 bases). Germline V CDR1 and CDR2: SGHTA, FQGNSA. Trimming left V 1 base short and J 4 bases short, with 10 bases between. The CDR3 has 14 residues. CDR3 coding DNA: TGTGCCAGCAGCTTAGACAGGTCCGGCTATGGCTACACCTTC. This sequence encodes CASSLDRSGYGYTF.

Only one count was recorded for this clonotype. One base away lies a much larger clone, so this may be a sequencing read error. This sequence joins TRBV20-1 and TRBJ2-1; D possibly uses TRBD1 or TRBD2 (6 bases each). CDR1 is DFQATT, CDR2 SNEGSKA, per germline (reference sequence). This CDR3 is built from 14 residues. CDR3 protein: CSARGTQSYSEQFF. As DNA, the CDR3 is TGCAGTGCTCGGGGGACACAATCCTACAGTGAGCAGTTCTTC.

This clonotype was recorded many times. The CDR3: CASSPEGHTVEAFF. CDR3 bases: TGCGCCAGCAGCCCCGAGGGACATACTGTTGAAGCTTTCTTT. This chain connects TRBV5-1 to TRBJ1-1, with D perhaps matching TRBD1 (6 bases). The CDR3 spans 14 residues. CDR1 SGHRS and CDR2 YFSETQ come from the germline V gene. Trimming stripped 4 bases from V and 7 bases from J, with 17 bases between. Looking up the rest from reference TRBV5-1 and TRBJ1-1 gives the full variable domain: KAGVTQTPRYLIKTRGQQVTLSCSPISGHRSVSWYQQTPGQGLQFLFEYFSETQRNKGNFPGRFSGRQFSNSRSEMNVSTLELGDSALYLCASSPEGHTVEAFFGQGTRLTVV.

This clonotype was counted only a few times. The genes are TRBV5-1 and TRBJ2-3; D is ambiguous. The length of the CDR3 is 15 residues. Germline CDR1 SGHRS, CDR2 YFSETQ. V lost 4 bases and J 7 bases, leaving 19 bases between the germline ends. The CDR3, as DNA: TGCGCCAGCAGCCCGATAGGTCTTGCAGGAAATACGCAGTATTTT. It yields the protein CASSPIGLAGNTQYF. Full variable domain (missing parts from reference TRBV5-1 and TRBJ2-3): KAGVTQTPRYLIKTRGQQVTLSCSPISGHRSVSWYQQTPGQGLQFLFEYFSETQRNKGNFPGRFSGRQFSNSRSEMNVSTLELGDSALYLCASSPIGLAGNTQYFGPGTRLTVL.

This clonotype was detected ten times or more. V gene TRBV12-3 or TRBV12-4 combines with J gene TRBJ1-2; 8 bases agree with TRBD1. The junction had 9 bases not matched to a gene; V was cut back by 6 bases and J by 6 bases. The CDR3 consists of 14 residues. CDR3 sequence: CASRPAGTGHGYTF. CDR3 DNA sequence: TGTGCCAGCAGACCCGCCGGGACAGGTCATGGCTACACCTTC.

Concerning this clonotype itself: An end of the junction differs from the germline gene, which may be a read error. This CDR3 reads CASSLVGRDYGQYF. The CDR3 coding sequence is TGTGCCAGCAGCTTAGTGGGAAGAGACTACGGGCAGTACTTC. The genes are TRBV2 and TRBJ2-7; D might be TRBD2 (5 bases). Germline-derived CDR1 and CDR2 are SNHLY and FYNNEI. The CDR3 extends over 14 amino acids.

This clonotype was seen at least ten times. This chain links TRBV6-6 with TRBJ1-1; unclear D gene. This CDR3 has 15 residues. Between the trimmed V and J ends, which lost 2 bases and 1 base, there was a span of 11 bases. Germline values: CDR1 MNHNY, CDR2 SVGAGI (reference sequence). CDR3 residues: CASSYRGRANTEAFF. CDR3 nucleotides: TGTGCCAGCAGTTACCGTGGCAGAGCGAACACTGAAGCTTTCTTT.

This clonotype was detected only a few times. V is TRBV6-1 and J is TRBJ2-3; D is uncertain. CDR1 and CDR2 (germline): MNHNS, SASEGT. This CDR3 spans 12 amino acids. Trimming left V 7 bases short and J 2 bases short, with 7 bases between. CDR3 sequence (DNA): TGTGCCAGCACGGGCCCCACAGATACGCAGTATTTT. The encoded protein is CASTGPTDTQYF.

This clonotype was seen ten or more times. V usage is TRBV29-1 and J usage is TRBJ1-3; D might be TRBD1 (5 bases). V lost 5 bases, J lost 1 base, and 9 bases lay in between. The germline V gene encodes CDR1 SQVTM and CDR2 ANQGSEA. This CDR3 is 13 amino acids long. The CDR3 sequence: CSVLGTSGNTIYF. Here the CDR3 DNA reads TGCAGCGTTTTGGGGACGTCTGGAAACACCATATATTTT. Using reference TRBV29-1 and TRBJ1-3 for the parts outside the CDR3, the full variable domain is SAVISQKPSRDICQRGTSLTIQCQVDSQVTMMFWYRQQPGQSLTLIATANQGSEATYESGFVIDKFPISRPNLTFSTLTVSNMSPEDSSIYLCSVLGTSGNTIYFGEGSWLTVV.

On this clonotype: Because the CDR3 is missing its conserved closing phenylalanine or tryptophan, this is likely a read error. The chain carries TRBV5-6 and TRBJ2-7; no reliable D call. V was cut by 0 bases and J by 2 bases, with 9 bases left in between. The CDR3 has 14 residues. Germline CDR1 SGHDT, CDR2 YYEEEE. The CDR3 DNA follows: TGTGCCAGCAGCTTGGCGGCCAGTGCCTACGAGCAGTACCTC. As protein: CASSLAASAYEQYL.

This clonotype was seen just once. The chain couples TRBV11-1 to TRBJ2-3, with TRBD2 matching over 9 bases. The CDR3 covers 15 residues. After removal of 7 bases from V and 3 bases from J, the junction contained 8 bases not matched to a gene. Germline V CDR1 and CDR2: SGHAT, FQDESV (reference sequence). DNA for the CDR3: TGTGCCAGCACGAATCTAGCGGGGAGTACAGATACGCAGTATTTT. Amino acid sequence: CASTNLAGSTDTQYF. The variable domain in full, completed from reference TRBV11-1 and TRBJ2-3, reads EAEVAQSPRYKITEKSQAVAFWCDPISGHATLYWYRQILGQGPELLVQFQDESVVDDSQLPKDRFSAERLKGVDSTLKIQPAELGDSAMYLCASTNLAGSTDTQYFGPGTRLTVL.

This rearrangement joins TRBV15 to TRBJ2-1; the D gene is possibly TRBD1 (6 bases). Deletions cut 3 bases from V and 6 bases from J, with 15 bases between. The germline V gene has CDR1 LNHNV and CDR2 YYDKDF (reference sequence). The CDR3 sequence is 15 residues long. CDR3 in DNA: TGTGCCACCAGCAGCCAACAACAGGGAGTCAATGAGCAGTTCTTC. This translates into CATSSQQQGVNEQFF.

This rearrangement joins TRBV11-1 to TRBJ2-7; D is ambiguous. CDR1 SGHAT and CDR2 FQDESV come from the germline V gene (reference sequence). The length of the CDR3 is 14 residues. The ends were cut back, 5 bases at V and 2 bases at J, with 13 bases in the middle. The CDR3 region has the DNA TGTGCCAGCAGCGTTTCCACACGCCCCTACGAGCAGTACTTC. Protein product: CASSVSTRPYEQYF.

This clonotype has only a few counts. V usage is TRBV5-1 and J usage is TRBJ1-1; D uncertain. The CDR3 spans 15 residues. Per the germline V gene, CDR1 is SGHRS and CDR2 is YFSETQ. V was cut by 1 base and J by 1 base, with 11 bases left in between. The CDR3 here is CASSLLSSGNTEAFF. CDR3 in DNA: TGCGCCAGCAGCTTGCTGTCATCGGGGAACACTGAAGCTTTCTTT.

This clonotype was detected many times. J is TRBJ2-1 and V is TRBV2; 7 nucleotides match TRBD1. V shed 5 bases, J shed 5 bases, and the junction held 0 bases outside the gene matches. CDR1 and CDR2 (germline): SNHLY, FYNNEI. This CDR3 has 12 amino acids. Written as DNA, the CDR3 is TGTGCCAGCAGTAGGGGGCACAATGAGCAGTTCTTC. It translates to CASSRGHNEQFF.

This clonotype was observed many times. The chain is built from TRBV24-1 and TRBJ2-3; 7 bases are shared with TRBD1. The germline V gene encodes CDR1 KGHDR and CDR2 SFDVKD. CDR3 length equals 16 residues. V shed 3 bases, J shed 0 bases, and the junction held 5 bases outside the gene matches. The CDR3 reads CATSDPGQASTDTQYF. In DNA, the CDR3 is TGTGCCACCAGTGATCCCGGACAGGCGAGCACAGATACGCAGTATTTT.

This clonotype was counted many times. The CDR3 spells CATSRDPEINSPLHF. CDR3 coding DNA: TGTGCCACCAGCAGAGACCCCGAGATCAATTCACCCCTCCACTTT. This sequence joins TRBV15 and TRBJ1-6; D remains ambiguous. The CDR3 consists of 15 residues. The germline V and J ends were trimmed by 0 bases and 7 bases, with 10 bases remaining between them. Germline lookup yields CDR1 LNHNV and CDR2 YYDKDF (reference sequence).

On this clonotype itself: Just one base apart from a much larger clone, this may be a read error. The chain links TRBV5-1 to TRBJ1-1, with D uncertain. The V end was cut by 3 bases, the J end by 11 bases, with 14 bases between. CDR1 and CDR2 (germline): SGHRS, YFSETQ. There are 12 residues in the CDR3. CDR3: CASSSPQPFAFF. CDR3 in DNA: TGCGCCAGCAGCTCACCACAACCATTCGCTTTCTTT.

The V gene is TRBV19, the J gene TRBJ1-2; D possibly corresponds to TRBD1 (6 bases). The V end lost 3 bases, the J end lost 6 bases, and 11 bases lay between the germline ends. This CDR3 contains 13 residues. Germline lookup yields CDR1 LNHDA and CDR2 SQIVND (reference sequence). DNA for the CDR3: TGTGCCAGTAGTATTGGGGCAGGGGATGGCTACACCTTC. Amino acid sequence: CASSIGAGDGYTF.

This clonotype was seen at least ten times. CDR3 nucleotide sequence: TGTGCCAGCAGCCCATCCGGAAATTCACCCCTCCACTTT. Translated, it gives CASSPSGNSPLHF. The chain has TRBV7-2 and TRBJ1-6; D is unclear. V lost 5 bases and J lost 7, with 9 bases in between. This CDR3 contains 13 residues. Germline CDR1 reads SGHTA; CDR2 reads FQGNSA.

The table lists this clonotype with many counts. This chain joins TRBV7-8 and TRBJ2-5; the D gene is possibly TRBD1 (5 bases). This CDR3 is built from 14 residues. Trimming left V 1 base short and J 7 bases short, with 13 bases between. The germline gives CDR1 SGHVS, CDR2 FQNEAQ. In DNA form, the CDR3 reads TGTGCCAGCAGCTTAGTCCTCAGGGATGGGACCCAGTACTTC. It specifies CASSLVLRDGTQYF.

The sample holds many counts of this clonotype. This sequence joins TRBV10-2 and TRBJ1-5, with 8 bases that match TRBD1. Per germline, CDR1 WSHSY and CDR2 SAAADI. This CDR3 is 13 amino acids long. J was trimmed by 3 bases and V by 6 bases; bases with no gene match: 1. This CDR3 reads CASRGQANQPQHF. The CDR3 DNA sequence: TGCGCCAGCAGGGGACAGGCCAATCAGCCCCAGCATTTT.

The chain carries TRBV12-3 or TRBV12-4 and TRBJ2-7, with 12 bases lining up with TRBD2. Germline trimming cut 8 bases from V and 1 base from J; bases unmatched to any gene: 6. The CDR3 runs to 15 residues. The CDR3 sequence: CASGPGTSGSYEQYF. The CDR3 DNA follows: TGTGCCAGCGGACCCGGGACTAGCGGGTCCTACGAGCAGTACTTC.

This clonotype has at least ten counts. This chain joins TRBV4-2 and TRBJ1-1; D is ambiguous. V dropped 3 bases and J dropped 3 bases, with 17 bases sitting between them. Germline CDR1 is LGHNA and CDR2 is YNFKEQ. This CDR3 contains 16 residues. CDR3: CASSQDTSGGYTEAFF. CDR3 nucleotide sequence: TGTGCCAGCAGCCAGGATACCTCGGGAGGGTACACTGAAGCTTTCTTT.

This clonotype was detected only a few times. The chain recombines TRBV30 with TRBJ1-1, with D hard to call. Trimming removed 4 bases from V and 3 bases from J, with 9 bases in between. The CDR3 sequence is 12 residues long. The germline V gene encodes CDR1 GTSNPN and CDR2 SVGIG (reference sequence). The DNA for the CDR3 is TGTGCCTGGACGAGACTTTACACTGAAGCTTTCTTT. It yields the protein CAWTRLYTEAFF.